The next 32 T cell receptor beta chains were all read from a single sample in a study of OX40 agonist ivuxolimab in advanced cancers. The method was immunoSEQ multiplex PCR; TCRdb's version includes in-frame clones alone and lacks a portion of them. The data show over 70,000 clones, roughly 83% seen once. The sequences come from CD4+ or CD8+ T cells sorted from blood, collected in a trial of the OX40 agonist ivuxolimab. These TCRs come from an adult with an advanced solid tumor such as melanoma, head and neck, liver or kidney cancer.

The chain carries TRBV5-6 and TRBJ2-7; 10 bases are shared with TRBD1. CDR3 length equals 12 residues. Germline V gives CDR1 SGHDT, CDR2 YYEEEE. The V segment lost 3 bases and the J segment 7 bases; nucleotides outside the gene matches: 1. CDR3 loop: CASSSDRGEQYF. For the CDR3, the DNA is TGTGCCAGCAGCTCGGACAGGGGGGAGCAGTACTTC.

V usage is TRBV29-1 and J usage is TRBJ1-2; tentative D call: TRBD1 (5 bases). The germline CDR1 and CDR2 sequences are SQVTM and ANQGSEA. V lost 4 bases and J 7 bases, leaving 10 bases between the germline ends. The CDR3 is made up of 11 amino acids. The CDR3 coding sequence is TGCAGCGTTGGAGGGGCGAGTGGCTACACCTTC. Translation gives CSVGGASGYTF.

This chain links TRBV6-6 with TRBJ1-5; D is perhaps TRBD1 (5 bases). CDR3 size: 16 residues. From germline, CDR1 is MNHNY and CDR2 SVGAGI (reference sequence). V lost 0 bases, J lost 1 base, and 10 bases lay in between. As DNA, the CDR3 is TGTGCCAGCAGTTACTCGAAGGGGTTGAGCAATCAGCCCCAGCATTTT. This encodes CASSYSKGLSNQPQHF.

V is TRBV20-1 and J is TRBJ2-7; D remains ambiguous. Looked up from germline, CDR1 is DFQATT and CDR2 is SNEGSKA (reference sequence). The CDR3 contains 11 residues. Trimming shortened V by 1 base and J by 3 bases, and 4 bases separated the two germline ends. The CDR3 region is CSARGLYEQYF. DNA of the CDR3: TGCAGTGCTAGAGGCCTCTACGAGCAGTACTTC.

The DNA for the CDR3 is TGTGCCAGCAGCTTAAAAGAGAGCACTGAAGCTTTCTTT. Translation gives CASSLKESTEAFF. The gene calls are TRBV7-9 and TRBJ1-1; D is unresolved. Germline V gene lookup returns CDR1 SEHNR and CDR2 FQNEAQ (reference sequence). V lost 2 bases and J 4 bases, leaving 8 bases between the germline ends. This CDR3 is built from 13 residues.

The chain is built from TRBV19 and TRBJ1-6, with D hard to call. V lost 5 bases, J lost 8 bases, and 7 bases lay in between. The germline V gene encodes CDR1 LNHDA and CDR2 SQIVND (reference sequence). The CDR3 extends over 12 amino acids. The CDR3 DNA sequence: TGTGCCAGTAGTCCCGACCATTCACCCCTCCACTTT. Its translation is CASSPDHSPLHF.

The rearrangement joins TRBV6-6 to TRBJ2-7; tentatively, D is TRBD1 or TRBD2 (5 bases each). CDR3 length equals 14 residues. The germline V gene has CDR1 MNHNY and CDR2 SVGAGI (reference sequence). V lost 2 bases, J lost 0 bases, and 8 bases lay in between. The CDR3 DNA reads TGTGCCAGCAGTTACGACGGGACCTCCTACGAGCAGTACTTC. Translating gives CASSYDGTSYEQYF.

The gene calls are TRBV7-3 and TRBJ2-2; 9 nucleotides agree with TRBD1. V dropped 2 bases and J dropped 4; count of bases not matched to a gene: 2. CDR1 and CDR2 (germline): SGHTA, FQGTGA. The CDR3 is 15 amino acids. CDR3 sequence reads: CASSLGTGTTGELFF. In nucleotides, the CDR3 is TGTGCCAGCAGCTTAGGGACAGGGACCACCGGGGAGCTGTTTTTT.

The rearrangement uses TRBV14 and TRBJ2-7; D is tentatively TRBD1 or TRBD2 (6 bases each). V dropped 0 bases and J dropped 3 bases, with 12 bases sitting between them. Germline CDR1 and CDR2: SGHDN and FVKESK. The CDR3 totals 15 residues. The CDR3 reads CASSQDPGAIYEQYF. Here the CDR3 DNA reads TGTGCCAGCAGCCAAGATCCGGGGGCAATCTACGAGCAGTACTTC. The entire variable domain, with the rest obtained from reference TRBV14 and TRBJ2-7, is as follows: EAGVTQFPSHSVIEKGQTVTLRCDPISGHDNLYWYRRVMGKEIKFLLHFVKESKQDESGMPNNRFLAERTGGTYSTLKVQPAELEDSGVYFCASSQDPGAIYEQYFGPGTRLTVT.

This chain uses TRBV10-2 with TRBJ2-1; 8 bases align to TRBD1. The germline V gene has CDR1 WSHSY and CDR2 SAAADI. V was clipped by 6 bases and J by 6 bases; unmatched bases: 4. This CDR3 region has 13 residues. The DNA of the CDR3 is TGCGCCAGCAGATCAGGGGGCGGCAATGAGCAGTTCTTC. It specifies CASRSGGGNEQFF.

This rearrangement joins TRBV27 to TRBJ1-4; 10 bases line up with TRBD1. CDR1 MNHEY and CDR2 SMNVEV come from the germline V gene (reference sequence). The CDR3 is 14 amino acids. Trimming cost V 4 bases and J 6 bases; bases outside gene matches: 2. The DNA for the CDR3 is TGTGCCAGCAGTTGGGGACAGGGGCATGAAAAACTGTTTTTT. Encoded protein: CASSWGQGHEKLFF.

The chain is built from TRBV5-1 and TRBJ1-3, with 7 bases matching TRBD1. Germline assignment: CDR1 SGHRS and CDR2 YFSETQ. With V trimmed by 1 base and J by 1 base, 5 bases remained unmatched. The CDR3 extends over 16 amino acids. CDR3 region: CASSLFQGVSGNTIYF. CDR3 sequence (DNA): TGCGCCAGCAGCTTGTTTCAGGGGGTATCTGGAAACACCATATATTTT.

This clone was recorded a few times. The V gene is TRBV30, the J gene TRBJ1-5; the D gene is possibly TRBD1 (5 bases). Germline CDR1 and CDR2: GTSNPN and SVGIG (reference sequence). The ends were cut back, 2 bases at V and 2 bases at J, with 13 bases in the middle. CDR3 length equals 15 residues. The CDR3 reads CAWSPQGRGNQPQHF. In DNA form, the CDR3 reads TGTGCCTGGAGTCCCCAGGGTCGTGGCAATCAGCCCCAGCATTTT.

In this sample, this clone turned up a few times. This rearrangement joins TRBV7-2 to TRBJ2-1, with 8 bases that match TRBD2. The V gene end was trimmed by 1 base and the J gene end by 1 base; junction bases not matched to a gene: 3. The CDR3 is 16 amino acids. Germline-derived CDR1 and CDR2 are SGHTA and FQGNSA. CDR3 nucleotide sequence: TGTGCCAGCAGCTTAGAACTAGCGGTTTCCTACAATGAGCAGTTCTTC. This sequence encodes CASSLELAVSYNEQFF.

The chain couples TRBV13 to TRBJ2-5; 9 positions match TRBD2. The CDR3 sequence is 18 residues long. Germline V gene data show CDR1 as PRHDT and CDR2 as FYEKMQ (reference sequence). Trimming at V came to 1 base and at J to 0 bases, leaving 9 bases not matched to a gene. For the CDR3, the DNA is TGTGCCAGCAGCTTAGTTCGGGGGACTAGCAGTAACCAAGAGACCCAGTACTTC. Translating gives CASSLVRGTSSNQETQYF.

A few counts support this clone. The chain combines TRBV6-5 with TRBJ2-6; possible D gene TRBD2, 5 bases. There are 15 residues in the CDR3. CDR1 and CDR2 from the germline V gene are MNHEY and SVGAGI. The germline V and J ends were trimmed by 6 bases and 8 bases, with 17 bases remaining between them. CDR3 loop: CASSRRTLGPNVLTF. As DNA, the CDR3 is TGTGCCAGCAGCCGGAGGACCCTTGGTCCCAACGTCCTGACTTTC.

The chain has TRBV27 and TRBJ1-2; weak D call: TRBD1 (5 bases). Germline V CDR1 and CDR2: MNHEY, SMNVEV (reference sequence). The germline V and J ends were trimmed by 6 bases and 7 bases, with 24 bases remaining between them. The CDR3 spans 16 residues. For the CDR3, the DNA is TGTGCCAGCAGCCTCTGGGGCCGGGAGGAGGATGCTGGCTACACCTTC. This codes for CASSLWGREEDAGYTF.

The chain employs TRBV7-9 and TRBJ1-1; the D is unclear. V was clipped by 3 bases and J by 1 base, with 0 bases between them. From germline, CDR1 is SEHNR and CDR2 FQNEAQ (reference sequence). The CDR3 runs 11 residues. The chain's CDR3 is CASSLNTEAFF. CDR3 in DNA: TGTGCCAGCAGCTTGAACACTGAAGCTTTCTTT.

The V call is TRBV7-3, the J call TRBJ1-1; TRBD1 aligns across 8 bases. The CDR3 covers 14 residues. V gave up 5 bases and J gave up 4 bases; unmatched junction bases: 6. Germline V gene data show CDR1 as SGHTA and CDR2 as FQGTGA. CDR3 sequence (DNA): TGTGCCAGCAGCCCGCAGGGGGCTTTCACTGAAGCTTTCTTT. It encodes CASSPQGAFTEAFF.

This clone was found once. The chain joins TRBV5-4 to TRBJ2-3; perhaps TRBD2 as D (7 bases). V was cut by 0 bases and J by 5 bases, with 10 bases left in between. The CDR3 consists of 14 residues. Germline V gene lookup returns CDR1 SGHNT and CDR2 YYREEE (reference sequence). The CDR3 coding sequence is TGTGCCAGCAGCTTGGCGGGGGGACAAGATACGCAGTATTTT. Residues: CASSLAGGQDTQYF.

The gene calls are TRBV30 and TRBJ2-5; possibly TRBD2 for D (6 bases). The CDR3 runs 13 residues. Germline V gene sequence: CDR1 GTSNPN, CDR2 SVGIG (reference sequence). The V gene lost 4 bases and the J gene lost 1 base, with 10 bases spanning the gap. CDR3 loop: CAWIGGVQETQYF. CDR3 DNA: TGTGCCTGGATAGGCGGGGTCCAAGAGACCCAGTACTTC.

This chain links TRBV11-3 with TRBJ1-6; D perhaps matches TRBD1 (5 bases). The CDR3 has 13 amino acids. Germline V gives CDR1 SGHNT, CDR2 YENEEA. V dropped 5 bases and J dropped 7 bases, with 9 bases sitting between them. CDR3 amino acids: CASSPTGNSPLHF. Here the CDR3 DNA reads TGTGCCAGCAGCCCTACAGGAAATTCACCCCTCCACTTT. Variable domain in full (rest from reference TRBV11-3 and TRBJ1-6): EAGVVQSPRYKIIEKKQPVAFWCNPISGHNTLYWYLQNLGQGPELLIRYENEEAVDDSQLPKDRFSAERLKGVDSTLKIQPAELGDSAVYLCASSPTGNSPLHFGNGTRLTVT.

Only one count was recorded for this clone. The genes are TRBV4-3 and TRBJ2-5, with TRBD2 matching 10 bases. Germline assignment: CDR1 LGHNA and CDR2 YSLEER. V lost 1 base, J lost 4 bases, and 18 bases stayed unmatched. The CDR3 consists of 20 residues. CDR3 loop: CASSQAFGAASGRVRETQYF. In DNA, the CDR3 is TGCGCCAGCAGCCAAGCCTTCGGGGCGGCTAGCGGGAGAGTTCGAGAGACCCAGTACTTC.

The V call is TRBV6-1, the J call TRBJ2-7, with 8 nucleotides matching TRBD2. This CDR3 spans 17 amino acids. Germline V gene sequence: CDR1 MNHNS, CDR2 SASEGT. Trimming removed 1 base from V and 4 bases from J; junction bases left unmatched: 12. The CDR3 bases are TGTGCCAGCAGTGAAGTCGGCGGCGGGGGGTTGTGGTACGAGCAGTACTTC. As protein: CASSEVGGGGLWYEQYF.

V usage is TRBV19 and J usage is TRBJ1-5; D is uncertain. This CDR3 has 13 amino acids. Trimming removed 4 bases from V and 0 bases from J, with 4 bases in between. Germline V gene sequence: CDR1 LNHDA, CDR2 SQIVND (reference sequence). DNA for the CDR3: TGTGCCAGTAGTAGGATTAGCAATCAGCCCCAGCATTTT. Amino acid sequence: CASSRISNQPQHF.

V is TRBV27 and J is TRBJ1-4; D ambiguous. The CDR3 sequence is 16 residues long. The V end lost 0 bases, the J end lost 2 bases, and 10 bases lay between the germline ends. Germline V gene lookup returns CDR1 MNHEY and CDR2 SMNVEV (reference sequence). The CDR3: CASSLSQGLTNEKLFF. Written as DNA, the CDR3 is TGTGCCAGCAGTTTATCGCAAGGTCTGACTAATGAAAAACTGTTTTTT. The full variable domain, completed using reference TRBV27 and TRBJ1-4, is EAQVTQNPRYLITVTGKKLTVTCSQNMNHEYMSWYRQDPGLGLRQIYYSMNVEVTDKGDVPEGYKVSRKEKRNFPLILESPSPNQTSLYFCASSLSQGLTNEKLFFGSGTQLSVL.

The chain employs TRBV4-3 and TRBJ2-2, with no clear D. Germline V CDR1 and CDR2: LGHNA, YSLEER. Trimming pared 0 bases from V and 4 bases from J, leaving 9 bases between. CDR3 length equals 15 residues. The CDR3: CASSQEGSSTGELFF. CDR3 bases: TGCGCCAGCAGCCAAGAAGGCAGCAGCACCGGGGAGCTGTTTTTT.

Written as DNA, the CDR3 is TGTGCCAGCAGCCCCCGTCCGCTGGAGACCCAGTACTTC. This codes for CASSPRPLETQYF. The J gene is TRBJ2-5, the V gene TRBV9, with D hard to call. Germline V lookup: CDR1 SGDLS, CDR2 YYNGEE. The CDR3 consists of 13 residues. With 4 bases removed from V and 5 bases from J, the gap between germline ends came to 12 bases.

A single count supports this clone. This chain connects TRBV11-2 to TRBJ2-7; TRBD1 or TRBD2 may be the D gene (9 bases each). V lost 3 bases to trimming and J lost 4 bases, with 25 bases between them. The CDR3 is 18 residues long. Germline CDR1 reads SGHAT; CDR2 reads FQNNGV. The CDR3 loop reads CASSLKTGGVAGEYEQYF. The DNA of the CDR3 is TGTGCCAGCAGCTTGAAGACAGGGGGGGTAGCGGGAGAGTACGAGCAGTACTTC.

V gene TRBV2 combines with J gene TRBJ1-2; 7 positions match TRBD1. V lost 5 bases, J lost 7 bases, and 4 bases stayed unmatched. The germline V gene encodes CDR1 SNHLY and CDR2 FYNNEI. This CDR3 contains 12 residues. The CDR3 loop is CASSIQGTGYTF. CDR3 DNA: TGTGCCAGCAGTATACAGGGGACTGGCTACACCTTC.

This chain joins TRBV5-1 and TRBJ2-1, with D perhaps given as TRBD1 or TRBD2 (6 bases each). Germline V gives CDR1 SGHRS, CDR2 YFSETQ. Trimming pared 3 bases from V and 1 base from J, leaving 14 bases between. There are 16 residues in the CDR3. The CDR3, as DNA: TGCGCCAGCAGCTCTACTGGAGGGGGGTCCTACAATGAGCAGTTCTTC. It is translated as CASSSTGGGSYNEQFF.

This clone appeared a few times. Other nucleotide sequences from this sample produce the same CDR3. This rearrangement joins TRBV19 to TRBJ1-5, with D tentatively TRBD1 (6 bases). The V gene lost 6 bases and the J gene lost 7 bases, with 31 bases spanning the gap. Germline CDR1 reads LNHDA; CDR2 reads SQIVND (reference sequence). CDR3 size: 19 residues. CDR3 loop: CASRTLGRDTVDLGQPQHF. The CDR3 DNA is TGTGCCAGTAGGACTTTAGGCCGGGACACGGTTGATCTAGGGCAGCCCCAGCATTTT.